Each of the 15 T cell receptor beta chains below was sequenced from the same sample in a study of a mutant IDH1 vaccine in newly diagnosed glioma. The method was immunoSEQ multiplex PCR; TCRdb's version includes in-frame clones alone and lacks a portion of them. The sample holds 15,000 or so clones; about 95% are singletons and the top ten take about 3.9%. Time point here: baseline, week 1 (first vaccination visit). The treatment is: pre-vaccination baseline after standard-of-care therapy. Sequencing was performed on peripheral blood mononuclear cells (PBMCs), taken from a glioma patient treated with radiotherapy, temozolomide or both. The receptor set was obtained from a woman between 18 and 30 years old with glioma. Some clones in this sample may be carry-over from other donors' samples.

The J gene is TRBJ2-7, the V gene TRBV19, with 8 bases that match TRBD1. The CDR3 covers 15 residues. CDR1 and CDR2 (germline): LNHDA, SQIVND (reference sequence). Losses at the gene ends were 6 bases for V and 2 bases for J; bases not matched to a gene: 9. This CDR3 reads CASREGQVATYEQYF. CDR3 DNA sequence: TGTGCCAGTAGAGAGGGACAGGTAGCAACCTACGAGCAGTACTTC.

This chain joins TRBV5-8 and TRBJ1-4; D not resolved. The CDR3 has 15 amino acids. V was pared by 4 bases and J by 8 bases, with 18 bases between. Germline V gives CDR1 SGHTS, CDR2 YDEGEE. The CDR3 reads CASSPAGEKGEKLFF. The CDR3 nucleotides read TGTGCCAGCAGCCCTGCTGGGGAGAAGGGCGAAAAACTGTTTTTT.

The chain combines TRBV28 with TRBJ2-7, with 9 bases lining up with TRBD1. CDR3 length: 13 amino acids. CDR1 MDHEN and CDR2 SYDVKM come from the germline V gene. J gave up 7 bases and V 3 bases, and 4 bases lay outside the gene matches. The CDR3 DNA reads as TGTGCCAGCAGTTTTAGACAGGGGGATGAGCAGTACTTC. Amino acids: CASSFRQGDEQYF.

V and J are TRBV5-1 and TRBJ2-2; 7 positions agree with TRBD1. The germline gives CDR1 SGHRS, CDR2 YFSETQ. V gave up 4 bases and J gave up 8 bases; unmatched junction bases: 11. The CDR3 is made up of 15 amino acids. The CDR3 here is CASSLPTGDLGELFF. CDR3 bases: TGCGCCAGCAGCCTACCAACAGGGGATTTAGGGGAGCTGTTTTTT.

The gene calls are TRBV5-1 and TRBJ2-1; D gene uncertain. The CDR3 totals 15 residues. Germline V lookup: CDR1 SGHRS, CDR2 YFSETQ. With 0 bases removed from V and 1 base from J, the gap between germline ends came to 8 bases. CDR3 DNA sequence: TGCGCCAGCAGCTTGGAAAGGGCATCCTACAATGAGCAGTTCTTC. Its translation: CASSLERASYNEQFF.

The chain links TRBV28 to TRBJ1-3; 7 bases align to TRBD1. There are 16 residues in the CDR3. The germline CDR1 and CDR2 sequences are MDHEN and SYDVKM. After removal of 6 bases from V and 0 bases from J, the junction contained 8 bases not matched to a gene. The CDR3 sequence is CASSHPGQLSGNTIYF. The CDR3 nucleotides read TGTGCCAGCAGCCACCCGGGACAGCTCTCTGGAAACACCATATATTTT.

This sequence joins TRBV6-1 and TRBJ1-1, with D tentatively TRBD1 (6 bases). V lost 7 bases to trimming and J lost 4 bases, with 19 bases between them. Germline lookup yields CDR1 MNHNS and CDR2 SASEGT. This CDR3 is built from 15 residues. Here the CDR3 reads CASIRLGGRRTEAFF. The CDR3 nucleotides read TGTGCCAGCATTAGGTTAGGGGGGCGGCGCACTGAAGCTTTCTTT.

The V call is TRBV19, the J call TRBJ2-3, with D possibly matching TRBD1 (6 bases). CDR3 size: 16 residues. The germline V gene has CDR1 LNHDA and CDR2 SQIVND (reference sequence). The V and J ends lost 4 bases and 0 bases respectively, with 14 bases between them. CDR3 DNA sequence: TGTGCCAGTAGTACTCAGGGACACCTTAGCACAGATACGCAGTATTTT. It is translated as CASSTQGHLSTDTQYF. The full variable domain, completed using reference TRBV19 and TRBJ2-3, is DGGITQSPKYLFRKEGQNVTLSCEQNLNHDAMYWYRQDPGQGLRLIYYSQIVNDFQKGDIAEGYSVSREKKESFPLTVTSAQKNPTAFYLCASSTQGHLSTDTQYFGPGTRLTVL.

This clone was recorded once. This rearrangement joins TRBV7-6 to TRBJ1-5; D call uncertain. This CDR3 is 17 amino acids long. The ends were cut back, 0 bases at V and 2 bases at J, with 14 bases in the middle. The V gene's germline CDR1 is SGHVS and CDR2 FNYEAQ. The CDR3 DNA follows: TGTGCCAGCAGCTTAGCGCCGGCATTAGGAGGCAATCAGCCCCAGCATTTT. This encodes CASSLAPALGGNQPQHF.

This chain connects TRBV29-1 to TRBJ1-6; a possible D gene is TRBD1 (6 bases). The CDR3 has 14 residues. Looked up from germline, CDR1 is SQVTM and CDR2 is ANQGSEA. The V gene lost 6 bases and the J gene lost 6 bases, with 15 bases spanning the gap. CDR3 sequence: CSVRWTETNSPLHF. The CDR3 DNA is TGCAGCGTGCGGTGGACAGAGACTAATTCACCCCTCCACTTT.

This clone was recorded only once. The J gene is TRBJ1-2, the V gene TRBV7-2; the match to TRBD1 covers 7 bases. J was trimmed by 3 bases and V by 3 bases; bases with no gene match: 10. This CDR3 is built from 16 residues. CDR1 SGHTA and CDR2 FQGNSA come from the germline V gene. The CDR3 reads CASSFRQGANYYGYTF. The CDR3 DNA sequence: TGTGCCAGCAGCTTCCGACAGGGCGCGAATTACTATGGCTACACCTTC.

This rearrangement joins TRBV6-1 to TRBJ1-5; the D is unclear. V dropped 6 bases and J dropped 0 bases, with 6 bases sitting between them. Germline CDR1 reads MNHNS; CDR2 reads SASEGT. The CDR3 is 13 residues long. The CDR3 spells CASSDNSNQPQHF. The CDR3 nucleotides are TGTGCCAGCAGCGACAATAGCAATCAGCCCCAGCATTTT.

V usage is TRBV29-1 and J usage is TRBJ1-1, with 8 bases identical to TRBD1. Per germline, CDR1 SQVTM and CDR2 ANQGSEA. The J segment lost 7 bases and the V segment lost 3 bases, leaving 10 bases of the junction unmatched. This CDR3 comprises 14 residues. CDR3 nucleotides: TGCAGCGTTGACCTGGACAGGGAGAGGAGTGAAGCTTTCTTT. Protein sequence: CSVDLDRERSEAFF.

The rearrangement uses TRBV5-4 and TRBJ2-1; tentatively, D is TRBD2 (5 bases). The CDR3 is 15 residues long. Germline loops: CDR1 SGHNT, CDR2 YYREEE (reference sequence). Trimming pared 3 bases from V and 7 bases from J, leaving 17 bases between. CDR3 sequence reads: CASSSGTDRGNEQFF. The CDR3 nucleotides are TGTGCCAGCAGCTCGGGAACGGATAGAGGAAATGAGCAGTTCTTC.

The chain joins TRBV6-1 to TRBJ1-6, with 7 positions matching TRBD1. This CDR3 region has 14 residues. Germline assignment: CDR1 MNHNS and CDR2 SASEGT. The V segment lost 6 bases and the J segment 5 bases; nucleotides outside the gene matches: 4. The CDR3 protein is CASRKQGNNSPLHF. CDR3 nucleotides: TGTGCCAGCAGAAAACAGGGGAATAATTCACCCCTCCACTTT.